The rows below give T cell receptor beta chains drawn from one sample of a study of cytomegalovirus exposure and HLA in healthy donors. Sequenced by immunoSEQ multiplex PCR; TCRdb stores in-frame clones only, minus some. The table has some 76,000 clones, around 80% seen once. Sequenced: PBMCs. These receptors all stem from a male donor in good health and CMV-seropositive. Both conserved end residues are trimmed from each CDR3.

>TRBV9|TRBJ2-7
ASSGGPPGLSSYEQY
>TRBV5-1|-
ASSLGDRGLYEQY
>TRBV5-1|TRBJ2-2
ASSLVGRSPAGELF
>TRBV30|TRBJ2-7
AWRLAGVYEQY
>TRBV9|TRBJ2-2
ASSVGTAMNTGELF
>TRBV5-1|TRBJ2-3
ASSLSGGREDTQY
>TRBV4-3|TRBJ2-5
ASSQARGRGAIETQY
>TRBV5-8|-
ASSPPPGFEQY
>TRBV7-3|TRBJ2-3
ASSLGTFPPTGGSTDTQY
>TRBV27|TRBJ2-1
ASRRGTRGGYEQF
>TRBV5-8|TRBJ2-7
ASSLGQVGGYEQY
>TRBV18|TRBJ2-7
ASSPESSYEQY
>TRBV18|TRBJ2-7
ASSPKENEQY
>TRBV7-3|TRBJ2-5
ASSFGTGETQY
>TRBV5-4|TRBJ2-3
ASRSSSGSTDTQY
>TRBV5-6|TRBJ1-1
ASSSYTEAF